The rows below give T cell receptor beta chains drawn from one sample of a study of Ad26.COV2.S vaccination and SARS-CoV-2 variants. Assay: immunoSEQ multiplex PCR; the TCRdb copy retains only in-frame clones and omits some. The table has about 680,000 clones, roughly 90% seen once. The source material was peripheral blood, sampled in a trial of Ad26.COV2.S vaccine versus placebo. These TCRs come from a person between 18 and 65 years old who received the Ad26.COV2.S COVID-19 vaccine or a placebo. CDR3s include the opening cysteine and the closing phenylalanine or tryptophan. D genes are given only for firm matches. Size tells how often a clone was seen (once, few, many) or the class of an expanded clone, and some rows leave it out.

j_gene,d_gene,abundance,v_gene,CDR3aa,CDR3nt
TRBJ1-1,TRBD1,-,TRBV5-1,CASSLGTELYIEAFF,TGCGCCAGCAGCTTAGGGACAGAACTCTATATTGAAGCTTTCTTT
TRBJ2-7,TRBD1,-,TRBV5-5,CASSIGQGVYEQYF,TGTGCCAGCAGCATCGGACAGGGTGTTTACGAGCAGTACTTC
TRBJ2-1,-,-,TRBV6-5,CASSYSQSYNEQFF,TGTGCCAGCAGTTACTCCCAGTCGTACAATGAGCAGTTCTTC
TRBJ2-2,TRBD2,-,TRBV3-1/TRBV3-2,CASSPTSGRVGGELFF,TGTGCCAGCAGCCCTACTAGCGGGAGGGTTGGCGGGGAGCTGTTTTTT
TRBJ2-5,TRBD2,-,TRBV6-5,CASIRTGGPGETQYF,TGTGCCAGCATCCGGACGGGAGGGCCGGGAGAGACCCAGTACTTC
TRBJ2-7,-,-,TRBV6-5,CASSQGSSYEQYF,TGTGCCAGCAGCCAGGGCAGCTCCTACGAGCAGTACTTC
TRBJ1-5,-,few,TRBV12-5,CASGLVSPQPQHF,TGTGCTAGTGGTTTGGTAAGTCCTCAGCCCCAGCATTTT
TRBJ1-2,-,-,TRBV3-1/TRBV3-2,CASSQIPNPESGYTF,TGTGCCAGCAGCCAAATCCCTAATCCGGAAAGCGGCTACACCTTC
TRBJ1-6,-,-,TRBV10-3,CAISESRDSPLHF,TGTGCCATCAGTGAGTCTAGGGATTCACCCCTCCACTTT
TRBJ1-5,-,once,TRBV18,CASSRTWDQPQHF,TGTGCCAGCTCTCGGACGTGGGATCAGCCCCAGCATTTT
TRBJ1-2,-,-,TRBV27,CASSLSGPYGYTF,TGTGCCAGCAGTTTATCGGGGCCCTATGGCTACACCTTC
TRBJ2-3,TRBD1,-,TRBV12-3/TRBV12-4,CASTRGSDTQYF,TGTGCCAGCACCAGGGGGTCAGATACGCAGTATTTT
TRBJ2-2,-,-,TRBV6-5,CASSYGGSRTGELFF,TGTGCCAGCAGTTATGGGGGGAGTAGGACCGGGGAGCTGTTTTTT
TRBJ1-1,-,-,TRBV7-3,CASSSRTASGMNTEAFF,TGTGCCAGCAGCTCACGGACAGCCTCGGGCATGAACACTGAAGCTTTCTTT
TRBJ2-3,TRBD2,-,TRBV14,CASSLAGRGDTQYF,TGTGCCAGCAGCCTCGCGGGGAGGGGAGATACGCAGTATTTT
TRBJ2-7,TRBD2,-,TRBV6-5,CASSYRGSVEQYF,TGTGCCAGCAGTTACCGCGGGAGCGTCGAGCAGTACTTC
TRBJ2-2,-,-,TRBV5-6,CASSLVVGELFF,TGTGCCAGCAGCTTGGTGGTCGGGGAGCTGTTTTTT
TRBJ2-3,-,-,TRBV2,CASTPGTLRDTQYF,TGTGCCAGCACGCCGGGCACTCTCCGAGATACGCAGTATTTT
TRBJ2-7,TRBD1,-,TRBV5-5,CASTHRQGAYEQYF,TGTGCCAGCACCCACAGGCAGGGGGCTTACGAGCAGTACTTC
TRBJ1-5,-,-,TRBV18,CASSPDRSNQPQHF,TGTGCCAGCTCACCGGACCGAAGCAATCAGCCCCAGCATTTT
TRBJ1-1,-,-,TRBV27,CASSLSRTPGTEAFF,TGTGCCAGCAGTTTATCCCGGACGCCGGGCACTGAAGCTTTCTTT
TRBJ1-2,-,-,TRBV5-5,CASSLGHGLYGGYTF,TGTGCCAGCAGCTTGGGTCACGGATTATATGGAGGCTACACCTTC
TRBJ2-3,-,-,TRBV6-5,CASSPVILAPDTQYF,TGTGCCAGCAGTCCGGTGATCCTCGCACCAGATACGCAGTATTTT
TRBJ1-2,-,-,TRBV4-2,CASSQTRRSEGSYTF,TGTGCCAGCAGCCAGACCCGAAGGTCTGAGGGTAGCTACACCTTC
TRBJ1-3,TRBD1,once,TRBV7-2,CASSLGQGTGNTIYF,TGTGCCAGCAGCTTGGGACAGGGAACCGGAAACACCATATATTTT
TRBJ1-1,-,-,TRBV27,CASGGGWTEAFF,TGTGCCAGCGGGGGGGGATGGACTGAAGCTTTCTTT